These T cell receptor beta chains were read from a single sample in a study of T cells in Graves' hyperthyroidism and ophthalmopathy. TCRdb redid the calling of the multiplex PCR reads with MiXCR, one entry per CDR3 protein. The sample holds more than 300,000 distinct CDR3 sequences; about a sixth are singletons and the top ten take around a third. Material: blood. The receptors stem from a woman in her twenties or thirties with Graves' hyperthyroidism that later progressed to Graves' ophthalmopathy. CDR3s include the opening cysteine and the closing phenylalanine or tryptophan. D genes are given only for firm matches. Clone size appears in some rows only: once, few, many, or a class for an expanded clone.

clone size	CDR3 length	J gene	D gene	V gene	CDR3 protein	CDR3 DNA
-	14	TRBJ2-3	TRBD2	TRBV5-4	CASSLSGGRDTQYF	TGTGCCAGCAGCTTAAGCGGGGGTCGGGATACGCAGTATTTT
many	15	TRBJ1-2	-	TRBV28	CASSFLGGTNYGYTF	TGTGCCAGCAGTTTCTTAGGGGGAACTAACTATGGCTACACCTTC
-	18	TRBJ2-1	-	TRBV7-9	CASSGRTFERTLNGEQFF	TGTGCCAGCAGCGGACGGACTTTCGAACGAACCTTGAACGGTGAGCAGTTCTTC
many	13	TRBJ2-1	-	TRBV28	CASSPREYNEQFF	TGTGCCAGCAGCCCGAGGGAGTACAATGAGCAGTTCTTC
-	13	TRBJ2-1	-	TRBV7-2	CASSLGSSSEQFF	TGTGCCAGCAGCTTAGGGAGTAGCAGTGAGCAGTTCTTC
few	14	TRBJ2-2	-	TRBV5-5	CASSSARRTGELFF	TGTGCCAGCAGCTCGGCGAGGAGAACCGGGGAGCTGTTTTTT
few	12	TRBJ1-1	-	TRBV13	CASSPRVFGAFF	TGTGCCAGCAGCCCCAGGGTTTTTGGAGCTTTCTTT
-	16	TRBJ1-6	-	TRBV19	CASSIGLGSSGSPLHF	TGTGCCAGTAGTATTGGATTGGGCAGCTCTGGGTCACCCCTCCACTTT
-	14	TRBJ1-6	-	TRBV7-6	CASSPGEGVSPLHF	TGTGCCAGCAGCCCCGGGGAGGGGGTCTCACCCCTCCACTTT
few	16	TRBJ1-3	-	TRBV5-1	CASSPILGSSGNTIYF	TGCGCCAGCAGCCCCATACTAGGGAGCTCTGGAAACACCATATATTTT
many	13	TRBJ1-2	-	TRBV6-1	CASSEVDSGGYTF	TGTGCCAGCAGTGAAGTGGACAGTGGGGGCTACACCTTC
many	14	TRBJ1-2	-	TRBV28	CASSPQGFDYGYTF	TGTGCCAGCAGTCCACAGGGTTTTGACTATGGCTACACCTTC
-	15	TRBJ1-2	TRBD1	TRBV19	CASTRWTGSDYGYTF	TGTGCCAGTACGCGATGGACAGGATCGGACTATGGCTACACCTTC
many	15	TRBJ2-7	-	TRBV2	CASRVTGPPHYEQYF	TGTGCCAGCCGGGTTACCGGGCCCCCTCACTACGAGCAGTACTTC
many	11	TRBJ2-7	-	TRBV2	CASRGSYEQYF	TGTGCCAGCAGGGGGTCCTACGAGCAGTACTTC
many	14	TRBJ1-4	-	TRBV9	CASSPGGVDEKLFF	TGTGCCAGCAGCCCGGGGGGCGTTGATGAAAAACTGTTTTTT
few	17	TRBJ2-3	-	TRBV18	CASSPGDLALGTDTQYF	TGTGCCAGCTCACCGGGGGACCTAGCTCTTGGCACAGATACGCAGTATTTT
-	16	TRBJ1-4	TRBD1	TRBV7-9	CASSFDRGIANEKLFF	TGTGCCAGCAGCTTCGACAGGGGAATCGCTAATGAAAAACTGTTTTTT
-	14	TRBJ1-1	TRBD1	TRBV19	CASQTGSENTEAFF	TGTGCCAGCCAGACAGGGTCGGAGAACACTGAAGCTTTCTTT
many	13	TRBJ1-2	TRBD1	TRBV2	CASSDDRDNGYTF	TGTGCCAGCAGTGATGACAGGGACAATGGCTACACCTTC
-	14	TRBJ2-1	-	TRBV29-1	CSVETGEIYNEQFF	TGCAGCGTTGAAACGGGAGAAATCTACAATGAGCAGTTCTTC
-	13	TRBJ1-4	-	TRBV20-1	CSAKWPTNEKLFF	TGCAGTGCTAAATGGCCAACTAATGAAAAACTGTTTTTT
-	14	TRBJ1-3	-	TRBV6-5	CASSFLGQGNTIYF	TGTGCCAGCAGTTTTCTTGGACAGGGAAACACCATATATTTT
few	18	TRBJ1-1	-	TRBV7-9	CASIARGASLNMNTEAFF	TGTGCCAGCATCGCCCGGGGCGCCAGCCTCAACATGAACACTGAAGCTTTCTTT
many	12	TRBJ1-4	-	TRBV29-1	CSAGRAGEKLFF	TGCAGCGCCGGACGGGCGGGTGAAAAACTGTTTTTT
few	16	TRBJ2-7	-	TRBV20-1	CSARDKSTEHTYEQYF	TGCAGTGCTAGAGACAAATCGACAGAGCATACCTACGAGCAGTACTTC
many	16	TRBJ2-5	TRBD2	TRBV6-1	CASSEDGGRVWETQYF	TGTGCCAGCAGTGAAGACGGTGGGAGGGTATGGGAGACCCAGTACTTC
many	15	TRBJ2-7	-	TRBV6-5	CASSYSYSSSYEQYF	TGTGCCAGCAGTTACTCGTATTCAAGCTCCTACGAGCAGTACTTC
many	11	TRBJ2-3	-	TRBV12-3/TRBV12-4	CASSFTDTQYF	TGTGCCAGCAGCTTCACAGATACGCAGTATTTT
many	13	TRBJ2-7	-	TRBV12-3/TRBV12-4	CASSLGQVYEQYF	TGTGCCAGCAGTTTAGGTCAGGTCTACGAGCAGTACTTC
many	16	TRBJ2-3	-	TRBV5-1	CASSPRPGLSSDTQYF	TGCGCCAGCAGCCCACGACCGGGTCTTTCGTCAGATACGCAGTATTTT
many	13	TRBJ1-5	-	TRBV19	CASSIGHDQPQHF	TGTGCCAGTAGTATAGGTCATGATCAGCCCCAGCATTTT
many	11	TRBJ1-2	-	TRBV2	CASLGGYGYTF	TGTGCCAGTCTGGGAGGCTATGGCTACACCTTC
once	15	TRBJ2-6	-	TRBV10-3	CAISDYDSGANVLTF	TGTGCCATCAGTGACTACGATTCTGGGGCCAACGTCCTGACTTTC
-	15	TRBJ2-1	-	TRBV7-2	CASSLDPGVYNEQFF	TGTGCCAGCAGCTTAGATCCGGGAGTATACAATGAGCAGTTCTTC
many	14	TRBJ2-6	-	TRBV3-1	CASSQEPGANVLTF	TGTGCCAGCAGCCAAGAGCCTGGGGCCAACGTCCTGACTTTC
-	15	TRBJ2-3	-	TRBV5-1	CASSFMGGRTDTQYF	TGCGCCAGCAGCTTTATGGGAGGTCGCACAGATACGCAGTATTTT
many	16	TRBJ2-7	TRBD1	TRBV12-5	CARITPNGQDSYEQYF	TGTGCTAGAATTACCCCCAACGGACAGGACTCATACGAGCAGTACTTC
few	15	TRBJ1-4	TRBD1	TRBV4-1	CASSGGQGGNEKLFF	TGCGCCAGCAGCGGGGGACAGGGTGGTAATGAAAAACTGTTTTTT
few	14	TRBJ1-2	-	TRBV19	CASSIAGMDYGYAF	TGTGCCAGTAGTATCGCAGGGATGGACTATGGCTACGCCTTC
-	16	TRBJ2-7	-	TRBV27	CASSPWPGTGRYEQYF	TGTGCCAGCAGCCCATGGCCTGGGACGGGACGCTACGAGCAGTACTTC
many	14	TRBJ2-1	-	TRBV10-1	CASSEAGQDNEQFF	TGCGCCAGCAGTGAGGCGGGACAAGACAATGAGCAGTTCTTC
-	17	TRBJ2-7	-	TRBV27	CVSSLMWGGQAGYEQYF	TGTGTCAGCAGCCTGATGTGGGGGGGGCAAGCAGGGTACGAGCAGTACTTC
-	12	TRBJ2-1	-	TRBV6-2/TRBV6-3	CASSPSRTEQFF	TGTGCCAGCAGTCCCTCACGTACTGAGCAGTTCTTC
-	16	TRBJ2-5	TRBD2	TRBV2	CASSSTSGGSQETQYF	TGTGCCAGCAGTTCCACTAGCGGGGGGAGCCAAGAGACCCAGTACTTC
few	14	TRBJ2-3	-	TRBV20-1	CSARGPDSTDTQYF	TGCAGTGCTAGAGGCCCAGATAGCACAGATACGCAGTATTTT
many	15	TRBJ1-2	-	TRBV11-2	CASSDLGSLDYGYTF	TGTGCCAGCAGCGACCTTGGATCTTTGGACTATGGCTACACCTTC
few	13	TRBJ1-1	-	TRBV2	CASAQGTRTEAFF	TGTGCCAGCGCACAGGGTACCCGCACTGAAGCTTTCTTT
many	15	TRBJ2-7	TRBD1	TRBV6-2/TRBV6-3	CASSYFLTGEYEQYF	TGTGCCAGCAGTTACTTCTTGACAGGGGAATACGAGCAGTACTTC
many	14	TRBJ1-2	TRBD1	TRBV28	CASSSQGRSGGYTF	TGTGCCAGCAGTTCACAGGGGCGGAGTGGTGGCTACACCTTC
many	14	TRBJ2-7	TRBD1	TRBV10-3	CAISDVDRGYEQYF	TGTGCCATCAGTGATGTCGACAGGGGCTACGAGCAGTACTTC
many	18	TRBJ2-7	TRBD2	TRBV2	CASSLTSGRAVISYEQYF	TGTGCCAGCAGTCTTACTAGCGGGAGGGCTGTTATCTCCTACGAGCAGTACTTC
once	15	TRBJ1-1	TRBD1	TRBV12-3/TRBV12-4	CASSVLGTGNTEAFF	TGTGCCAGCAGCGTATTGGGGACAGGGAACACTGAAGCTTTCTTT
few	13	TRBJ2-7	TRBD1	TRBV29-1	CSVYPGQGGEQYF	TGCAGCGTCTATCCGGGACAGGGAGGCGAGCAGTACTTC
-	13	TRBJ2-7	-	TRBV6-2/TRBV6-3	CASSWAGTSEQYF	TGTGCCAGCAGTTGGGCGGGTACATCCGAGCAGTACTTC
many	15	TRBJ2-1	-	TRBV24-1	CATSDPGTPGNEQFF	TGTGCCACCAGTGACCCAGGGACTCCGGGGAATGAGCAGTTCTTC
many	14	TRBJ2-5	TRBD2	TRBV10-3	CAISESSGSQTQYF	TGTGCCATCAGTGAGTCTAGCGGGAGCCAGACCCAGTACTTC
many	12	TRBJ1-2	-	TRBV25-1	CASSESGSGYTF	TGTGCCAGCAGTGAATCGGGAAGTGGCTACACCTTC
many	14	TRBJ2-7	TRBD2	TRBV27	CASSLAGARREQYF	TGTGCCAGCAGTTTGGCGGGAGCAAGGCGCGAGCAGTACTTC
many	16	TRBJ2-5	-	TRBV27	CASSSRATQEQETQYF	TGTGCCAGCAGTTCCCGTGCTACCCAAGAACAAGAGACCCAGTACTTC